This TCR beta chain was obtained from a study of control samples from healthy donors and cancer patients. Produced via immunoSEQ multiplex PCR; TCRdb's table is partial and in-frame only. The table includes approximately 46,000 clones, 90% to 95% detected once. Sample: PBMCs. This TCR was recovered from a man aged 25-45 years with colorectal cancer.

The CDR3 is CASSLNSYEQYF. Here the CDR3 DNA reads TGTGCCAGCAGCTTAAATTCCTACGAGCAGTACTTC. This chain links TRBV7-9 with TRBJ2-7; D not resolved. Trimming removed 2 bases at V and 1 base at J, with 3 bases between. The CDR3 runs to 12 residues. Germline V gives CDR1 SEHNR, CDR2 FQNEAQ (reference sequence).